Detailed here is one T cell receptor (beta chain). The antigen is unknown. The data stem from a study of shared clonotypes between healthy human individuals. As for the study in general: Every donor yielded three CD4 naive, three CD4 memory, two CD8 naive and one CD8 memory plate. Study results and limitations: Clonotypes not shared had lower generation probabilities than those common to all four donors.

Clones were read by immunoSEQ multiplex PCR, and TCRdb kept only the in-frame ones, dropping some. The sample shows approximately 980,000 clones, over 60% of them seen only once. CDR3 length: 12 residues. Germline CDR1 reads SNHLY; CDR2 reads FYNNEI. The V gene end was trimmed by 6 bases and the J gene end by 7 bases; junction bases not matched to a gene: 4. Sequencing used memory CD4+ T cells sorted from blood. The subset is: CD45RA-negative fraction. This clonotype originated in a man between 18 and 29 years old in good health. V usage is TRBV2 and J usage is TRBJ2-5; 8 bases are shared with TRBD1. The CDR3 nucleotides read TGTGCCAGCAGCGAGGACAGGGTGACCCAGTACTTC. This translates into CASSEDRVTQYF.